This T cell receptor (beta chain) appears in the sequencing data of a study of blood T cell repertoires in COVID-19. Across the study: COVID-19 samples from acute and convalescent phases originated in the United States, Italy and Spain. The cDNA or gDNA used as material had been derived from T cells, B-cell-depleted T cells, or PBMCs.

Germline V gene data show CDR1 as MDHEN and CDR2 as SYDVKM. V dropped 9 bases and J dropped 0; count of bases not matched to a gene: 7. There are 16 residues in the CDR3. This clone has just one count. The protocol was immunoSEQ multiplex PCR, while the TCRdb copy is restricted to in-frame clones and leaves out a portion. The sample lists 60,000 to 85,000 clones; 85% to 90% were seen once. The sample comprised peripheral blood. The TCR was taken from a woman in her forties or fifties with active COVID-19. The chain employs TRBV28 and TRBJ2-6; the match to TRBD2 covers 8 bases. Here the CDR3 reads CASGVAGFSGANVLTF. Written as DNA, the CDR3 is TGTGCCAGTGGAGTAGCGGGGTTCTCTGGGGCCAACGTCCTGACTTTC. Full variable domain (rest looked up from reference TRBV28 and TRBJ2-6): DVKVTQSSRYLVKRTGEKVFLECVQDMDHENMFWYRQDPGLGLRLIYFSYDVKMKEKGDIPEGYSVSREKKERFSLILESASTNQTSMYLCASGVAGFSGANVLTFGAGSRLTVL.